Listed here are 16 T cell receptor beta chains from one sample, sequenced in a study of CD8 T cells in Susac syndrome. With random hexamers, 0.5 to 1 ug RNA was reverse transcribed. TCRdb reanalysed the immunoSEQ multiplex PCR reads using MiXCR and keeps one entry per CDR3 protein. The sample carries about 300,000 distinct CDR3 sequences, roughly 85% recorded once. Sequencing was carried out using CD8+ T cells from PBMCs. The receptors derive from a human donor with multiple sclerosis.

This chain joins TRBV5-6 and TRBJ1-1; weak D call: TRBD1 (5 bases). CDR3 size: 16 residues. V lost 2 bases and J lost 1, with 15 bases in between. CDR1 and CDR2 (germline): SGHDT, YYEEEE. The CDR3 nucleotides read TGTGCCAGCAGCTTATTTGATGGGGGGAGGAACACTGAAGCTTTCTTT. The encoded protein is CASSLFDGGRNTEAFF.

V gene TRBV7-9 combines with J gene TRBJ2-7; 9 bases are a match to TRBD1. This CDR3 contains 14 residues. Germline V gene sequence: CDR1 SEHNR, CDR2 FQNEAQ (reference sequence). With 5 bases clipped from V and 3 bases from J, the junction kept 5 bases outside the gene matches. CDR3 coding DNA: TGTGCCAGCAGCATGACAGGGGGTCGCTACGAGCAGTACTTC. Its translation is CASSMTGGRYEQYF.

This clonotype has only a few counts. One end of the junction does not line up with germline, which may come from a read error. This chain connects TRBV28 to TRBJ1-1; the D is unclear. This CDR3 is 11 amino acids long. Germline CDR1 and CDR2: MDHEN and SYDVKM. CDR3 DNA: TGTGCCAGTAGTTTGGGATCTGAAGCTTTCTTT. It yields the protein CASSLGSEAFF.

CDR3 sequence (DNA): TGCGCCAGCAGCCCTACTAGCGGGCCGACTGAGCAGTTCTTC. Residues: CASSPTSGPTEQFF. The chain uses TRBV4-3 and TRBJ2-1; TRBD2 matches at 9 bases. The germline gives CDR1 LGHNA, CDR2 YSLEER. The CDR3 consists of 14 residues. V trimming: 4 bases; J trimming: 9 bases; junction bases outside the gene matches: 7.

The V and J genes are TRBV4-3 and TRBJ2-7; perhaps TRBD2 as D (7 bases). CDR3 size: 15 residues. Between the trimmed V and J ends, which lost 4 bases and 2 bases, there was a span of 15 bases. Germline CDR1 and CDR2: LGHNA and YSLEER. The CDR3 bases are TGCGCCAGCAGCCCAAAGGGGGGGGGCGCCTACGAGCAGTACTTC. It specifies CASSPKGGGAYEQYF.

This chain's CDR3 is CASSPDNAYGYTF. The CDR3 coding sequence is TGCGCCAGCAGCCCGGACAACGCCTATGGCTACACCTTC. The chain uses TRBV4-1 and TRBJ1-2, with D possibly TRBD1 on 5 matching bases. The CDR3 covers 13 residues. Trimming took off 4 bases at V and 4 bases at J, with 10 bases between the two ends. Germline V lookup: CDR1 MGHRA, CDR2 YSYEKL.

The J gene is TRBJ2-1, the V gene TRBV7-9; 11 bases line up with TRBD2. V was pared by 6 bases and J by 4 bases, with 5 bases of the junction left unmatched. The CDR3 spans 15 residues. Germline V lookup: CDR1 SEHNR, CDR2 FQNEAQ (reference sequence). CDR3 sequence (DNA): TGTGCCAGCAGTCAGACTAGCGGGAAGTACAATGAGCAGTTCTTC. Protein: CASSQTSGKYNEQFF.

The rearrangement uses TRBV11-1 and TRBJ2-1; 8 bases are a match to TRBD1. This CDR3 contains 18 residues. Germline V lookup: CDR1 SGHAT, CDR2 FQDESV (reference sequence). Germline trimming cut 0 bases from V and 2 bases from J; bases unmatched to any gene: 9. The CDR3 DNA reads TGTGCCAGCAGCTTAGCTTACTACGGGACAGGACCCTACAATGAGCAGTTCTTC. Translated, it gives CASSLAYYGTGPYNEQFF.

This chain uses TRBV10-3 with TRBJ2-7, with D possibly being TRBD2 (6 bases). CDR3 length: 11 amino acids. Per germline, CDR1 ENHRY and CDR2 SYGVKD. V was clipped by 8 bases and J by 12 bases, with 17 bases between them. The CDR3 DNA reads TGTGCCATCGGGGAGGACATCTGGGCGTACTTC. This sequence encodes CAIGEDIWAYF.

Only one count was recorded for this clonotype. This chain connects TRBV7-6 to TRBJ1-1; D gene uncertain. The CDR3 has 15 amino acids. Germline lookup yields CDR1 SGHVS and CDR2 FNYEAQ. V gave up 1 base and J gave up 4 bases, with 13 bases separating them. The DNA for the CDR3 is TGTGCCAGCAGCTTAGATCCGGACTGGAGCACTGAAGCTTTCTTT. This sequence encodes CASSLDPDWSTEAFF.

The chain couples TRBV7-9 to TRBJ2-1; TRBD1 or TRBD2 may be the D gene (5 bases each). Germline V gene data show CDR1 as SEHNR and CDR2 as FQNEAQ (reference sequence). V lost 1 base and J 4 bases, leaving 11 bases between the germline ends. The CDR3 sequence is 15 residues long. CDR3 protein: CASSLVRGKYNEQFF. The CDR3 nucleotides read TGTGCCAGCAGCTTAGTGAGGGGAAAATACAATGAGCAGTTCTTC.

J is TRBJ1-1 and V is TRBV9; D is ambiguous. The germline V gene has CDR1 SGDLS and CDR2 YYNGEE. Trimming left V 0 bases short and J 3 bases short, with 15 bases between. The CDR3 length is 16 residues. CDR3 amino acids: CASSVGRFVRDTEAFF. For the CDR3, the DNA is TGTGCCAGCAGCGTAGGGCGGTTTGTGAGGGACACTGAAGCTTTCTTT.

CDR3 nucleotides: TGTGCCAGCAGTTACTCTCTTGCAACTAATGAAAAACTGTTTTTT. Translating gives CASSYSLATNEKLFF. V and J are TRBV28 and TRBJ1-4, with D uncertain. Looked up from germline, CDR1 is MDHEN and CDR2 is SYDVKM. The CDR3 has 15 amino acids. V dropped 4 bases and J dropped 0 bases, with 9 bases sitting between them. The full variable domain, rest sourced from reference TRBV28 and TRBJ1-4, is DVKVTQSSRYLVKRTGEKVFLECVQDMDHENMFWYRQDPGLGLRLIYFSYDVKMKEKGDIPEGYSVSREKKERFSLILESASTNQTSMYLCASSYSLATNEKLFFGSGTQLSVL.

The rearrangement uses TRBV7-3 and TRBJ2-1, with TRBD2 as a possible D gene (6 bases). Germline V CDR1 and CDR2: SGHTA, FQGTGA. This CDR3 spans 16 amino acids. The V gene lost 1 base and the J gene lost 2 bases, with 12 bases spanning the gap. The DNA for the CDR3 is TGTGCCAGCAGCTTAAATCCGGACTACACCTACAATGAGCAGTTCTTC. The encoded protein is CASSLNPDYTYNEQFF.

This clonotype occurred a few times. The V and J genes are TRBV6-5 and TRBJ1-4, with 8 bases that match TRBD1. V dropped 4 bases and J dropped 8; count of bases not matched to a gene: 9. Germline V gene lookup returns CDR1 MNHEY and CDR2 SVGAGI. CDR3 size: 15 residues. CDR3 region: CASSFRGQGAEKLFF. The CDR3 nucleotides read TGTGCCAGCAGTTTCCGAGGACAGGGAGCGGAAAAACTGTTTTTT.

V is TRBV5-4 and J is TRBJ1-5; 12 bases match TRBD1. Trimming cost V 5 bases and J 0 bases; bases outside gene matches: 6. The CDR3 runs to 17 residues. In germline, CDR1 is SGHNT, CDR2 YYREEE (reference sequence). CDR3 in amino acids: CASRQGQGAVSNQPQHF. As DNA, the CDR3 is TGTGCCAGCAGACAGGGACAGGGGGCGGTTAGCAATCAGCCCCAGCATTTT.